Listed here are 27 T cell receptor beta chains from one sample, sequenced in a study of response to subunit inactivated influenza vaccine. Each CDR3 protein is one row after TCRdb ran MiXCR on the RT-PCR reads. The top ten hold approximately 3% of the sample, which has roughly 550,000 distinct CDR3 sequences, approximately 22% seen once. Another study also made use of these data, one on T cells expressing NK-cell markers. That report notes: What made the TCR beta cDNA was 5'RACE template switching with UMIs.

The source material was CD4+ T cells sorted from PBMCs, sampled about 11 days after vaccination. The receptors derive from a man between 50 and 59 years old who received an inactivated influenza vaccine.

For this clonotype: A much larger clonotype is one base distant, so this may be a read error. The chain carries TRBV5-1 and TRBJ2-3; TRBD2 matches 9 bases. This CDR3 has 14 amino acids. Germline loops: CDR1 SGHRS, CDR2 YFSETQ. CDR3 sequence: CASSLAGTSNTHYF. Here the CDR3 DNA reads TGCGCCAGCAGCTTGGCAGGGACTAGCAATACGCACTATTTT.

This chain links TRBV20-1 with TRBJ2-7; 7 bases are a match to TRBD1. The CDR3 is made up of 14 amino acids. Germline V gene data show CDR1 as DFQATT and CDR2 as SNEGSKA (reference sequence). The V and J ends lost 0 bases and 4 bases, in that order; junction bases with no gene match: 6. DNA for the CDR3: TGCAGTGCTAGAGAGGGACAGCCCCCTTACGAGCAGTACTTC. Amino acid sequence: CSAREGQPPYEQYF.

The chain links TRBV12-3 or TRBV12-4 to TRBJ2-7, with 7 bases lining up with TRBD2. Trimming took 6 bases from V and 6 from J; bases not matched to a gene: 8. The CDR3 covers 13 residues. The CDR3 coding sequence is TGTGCCAGCAGGCGAGCGGGAAGGGTCGAGCAGTACTTC. Translating gives CASRRAGRVEQYF.

This clonotype was observed at least ten times. V and J are TRBV12-3 or TRBV12-4 and TRBJ2-3; unclear D gene. This CDR3 has 9 amino acids. Trimming removed 7 bases from V and 6 bases from J, with 2 bases in between. This CDR3 is CASKDTQYF. DNA of the CDR3: TGTGCCAGCAAGGATACGCAGTATTTT.

The gene calls are TRBV24-1 and TRBJ2-3, with D perhaps TRBD2 (6 bases). From germline, CDR1 is KGHDR and CDR2 SFDVKD. The CDR3 totals 18 residues. V shed 3 bases and J shed 0 bases, with 18 bases lying between them. CDR3 sequence (DNA): TGTGCCACCAGTGATCCCGGGACTGAATTATCTAGCACAGATACGCAGTATTTT. This sequence encodes CATSDPGTELSSTDTQYF.

This clonotype was seen only a few times. V and J are TRBV12-3 or TRBV12-4 and TRBJ2-3; 10 bases are a match to TRBD2. The CDR3 totals 16 residues. V shed 6 bases, J shed 5 bases, and the junction held 11 bases outside the gene matches. CDR3 sequence (DNA): TGTGCCAGCAGCCCACCGGGACTAGCGAGCCTAGATACGCAGTATTTT. It translates to CASSPPGLASLDTQYF.

J is TRBJ1-4 and V is TRBV12-3 or TRBV12-4, with D possibly matching TRBD1 (6 bases). The CDR3 has 12 amino acids. The ends were cut back, 4 bases at V and 8 bases at J, with 8 bases in the middle. The CDR3 bases are TGTGCCAGCAGTTGGCAGGGGGAAAAACTGTTTTTT. Its protein is CASSWQGEKLFF.

This clonotype was counted between two and nine times. The chain links TRBV20-1 to TRBJ1-1, with D perhaps matching TRBD1 (5 bases). This CDR3 is 12 amino acids long. The V and J ends lost 0 bases and 8 bases respectively, with 10 bases between them. The germline V gene encodes CDR1 DFQATT and CDR2 SNEGSKA (reference sequence). The CDR3 loop reads CSARDPQGEAFF. CDR3 bases: TGCAGTGCTAGAGATCCTCAGGGAGAAGCTTTCTTT.

V is TRBV28 and J is TRBJ1-5; D might be TRBD1 (5 bases). The length of the CDR3 is 18 residues. Trimming took off 5 bases at V and 2 bases at J, with 22 bases between the two ends. Germline CDR1 MDHEN, CDR2 SYDVKM. Here the CDR3 DNA reads TGTGCCAGCAGTCCCTCAATAGGGGTCATTGGAGGCAATCAGCCCCAGCATTTT. This sequence encodes CASSPSIGVIGGNQPQHF. The variable domain in full, with the rest retrieved from reference TRBV28 and TRBJ1-5, is DVKVTQSSRYLVKRTGEKVFLECVQDMDHENMFWYRQDPGLGLRLIYFSYDVKMKEKGDIPEGYSVSREKKERFSLILESASTNQTSMYLCASSPSIGVIGGNQPQHFGDGTRLSIL.

This clonotype appeared many times. This chain uses TRBV7-9 with TRBJ2-2, with D unresolved. Trimming took 5 bases from V and 7 from J, leaving 5 bases between them. This CDR3 comprises 11 residues. Germline V CDR1 and CDR2: SEHNR, FQNEAQ (reference sequence). CDR3 residues: CASSNRGELFF. DNA of the CDR3: TGTGCCAGCAGCAACCGCGGGGAGCTGTTTTTT.

The table lists this clonotype with a few counts. The rearrangement uses TRBV7-2 and TRBJ2-1, with unresolved D. Germline-derived CDR1 and CDR2 are SGHTA and FQGNSA. The CDR3 has 15 residues. With 1 base removed from V and 1 base from J, the gap between germline ends came to 8 bases. The CDR3 reads CASSLESMSYNEQFF. The CDR3 region has the DNA TGTGCCAGCAGCTTAGAAAGTATGTCCTACAATGAGCAGTTCTTC.

This clonotype was counted only a few times. This rearrangement joins TRBV5-1 to TRBJ2-5; possibly TRBD2 for D (5 bases). The CDR3 consists of 11 residues. The germline V gene encodes CDR1 SGHRS and CDR2 YFSETQ. V lost 6 bases to trimming and J lost 5 bases, with 8 bases between them. In DNA, the CDR3 is TGCGCCAGCAAAGGAGGCGAGACCCAGTACTTC. This codes for CASKGGETQYF.

There are many counts of this clonotype. The chain employs TRBV18 and TRBJ1-2; no clear D gene. Germline assignment: CDR1 KGHSH and CDR2 LQKENI. The CDR3 is made up of 14 amino acids. V gave up 0 bases and J gave up 5 bases, with 10 bases separating them. The CDR3 region has the DNA TGTGCCAGCTCACCACCGTCCGGGCATTATGGCTACACCTTC. Its protein product is CASSPPSGHYGYTF.

The rearrangement uses TRBV4-3 and TRBJ2-2; 7 nucleotides line up with TRBD1. J lost 8 bases, V lost 4 bases, and 7 bases had no gene match. The germline V gene encodes CDR1 LGHNA and CDR2 YSLEER. This CDR3 is built from 14 residues. In DNA form, the CDR3 reads TGCGCCAGCAGCCCGGCCGACAGGGTTGGGGAGCTGTTTTTT. It is translated as CASSPADRVGELFF.

Only a few counts were recorded for this clonotype. The rearrangement links TRBV28 to TRBJ2-5; 9 positions match TRBD2. In germline, CDR1 is MDHEN, CDR2 SYDVKM. Losses at the gene ends were 0 bases for V and 4 bases for J; bases not matched to a gene: 9. The CDR3 is 17 residues long. As DNA, the CDR3 is TGTGCCAGCAGTTTATGGGGTGCGGGGGGGCCTGGAGAGACCCAGTACTTC. Protein sequence: CASSLWGAGGPGETQYF. Full variable domain (rest looked up from reference TRBV28 and TRBJ2-5): DVKVTQSSRYLVKRTGEKVFLECVQDMDHENMFWYRQDPGLGLRLIYFSYDVKMKEKGDIPEGYSVSREKKERFSLILESASTNQTSMYLCASSLWGAGGPGETQYFGPGTRLLVL.

V gene TRBV2 combines with J gene TRBJ2-5; D gene unclear. Germline V gives CDR1 SNHLY, CDR2 FYNNEI. The CDR3 spans 12 residues. V was clipped by 1 base and J by 4 bases, with 4 bases between them. CDR3 sequence (DNA): TGTGCCAGCAGTGAAGAGGGAGAGACCCAGTACTTC. This codes for CASSEEGETQYF.

This clonotype was observed a few times. The chain links TRBV12-3 or TRBV12-4 to TRBJ1-4, with no clear D. Trimming cost V 3 bases and J 8 bases, with 13 bases left between them. This CDR3 region has 14 residues. This CDR3 reads CASSFVVGPEKLFF. CDR3 nucleotide sequence: TGTGCCAGCAGTTTCGTAGTCGGTCCCGAAAAACTGTTTTTT.

This clonotype came up a few times. The chain uses TRBV5-1 and TRBJ2-3; TRBD2 aligns across 8 bases. Germline V lookup: CDR1 SGHRS, CDR2 YFSETQ. The CDR3 runs to 14 residues. V lost 1 base to trimming and J lost 6 bases; unmatched junction nucleotides: 4. DNA of the CDR3: TGCGCCAGCAGCTTGAACGGGGGGGCGGATACGCAGTATTTT. The encoded protein is CASSLNGGADTQYF.

A remark on this clonotype: This sequence may be a read error, since a much larger clone differs from it by one base. The chain links TRBV7-2 to TRBJ1-1, with D uncertain. In germline, CDR1 is SGHTA, CDR2 FQGNSA. Trimming took off 3 bases at V and 10 bases at J, with 18 bases between the two ends. This CDR3 is built from 14 residues. CDR3 protein: CASSFRVRTRVAFF. The CDR3 DNA is TGTGCCAGCAGCTTTCGGGTCAGGACGAGGGTAGCTTTCTTT.

The CDR3 loop is CASTPRSGGTEAFF. CDR3 DNA sequence: TGTGCCAGCACCCCACGGTCAGGCGGGACTGAAGCTTTCTTT. This chain connects TRBV12-3 or TRBV12-4 to TRBJ1-1; D not certain. The length of the CDR3 is 14 residues. V lost 7 bases to trimming and J lost 5 bases, with 17 bases between them.

The chain is built from TRBV10-3 and TRBJ1-5; D is possibly TRBD1 (5 bases). The CDR3 runs to 13 residues. V was pared by 7 bases and J by 4 bases, with 11 bases between. Germline V gene sequence: CDR1 ENHRY, CDR2 SYGVKD. The CDR3 bases are TGTGCCATCACCCCAGGGATAAATCAGCCCCAGCATTTT. This gives the protein CAITPGINQPQHF.

This clonotype has only one observation. This chain joins TRBV19 and TRBJ2-1, with D perhaps TRBD1 (7 bases). V lost 3 bases, J lost 10 bases, and 16 bases lay in between. This CDR3 is built from 14 residues. Germline CDR1 is LNHDA and CDR2 is SQIVND (reference sequence). CDR3: CASSMNRGREEQFF. CDR3 nucleotide sequence: TGTGCCAGTAGTATGAACAGGGGTCGGGAGGAGCAGTTCTTC.

This rearrangement joins TRBV4-2 to TRBJ2-5; D may be TRBD1 (6 bases). Trimming took off 4 bases at V and 1 base at J, with 13 bases between the two ends. Germline assignment: CDR1 LGHNA and CDR2 YNFKEQ. The CDR3 is 15 amino acids. The CDR3, as DNA: TGTGCCAGCAGCCCCGGCAGGGGAGTCCAAGAGACCCAGTACTTC. Translated: CASSPGRGVQETQYF.

The V gene is TRBV5-6, the J gene TRBJ2-5; D gene ambiguous. The CDR3 sequence is 13 residues long. Looked up from germline, CDR1 is SGHDT and CDR2 is YYEEEE. V was shortened by 4 bases and J by 10 bases, with 17 bases between the two germline ends. CDR3 nucleotides: TGTGCCAGCAGCGGAGCCCGGGCTGGTGACCAGTACTTC. Amino acid sequence: CASSGARAGDQYF. The whole variable domain, remainder taken from reference TRBV5-6 and TRBJ2-5, is DAGVTQSPTHLIKTRGQQVTLRCSPKSGHDTVSWYQQALGQGPQFIFQYYEEEERQRGNFPDRFSGHQFPNYSSELNVNALLLGDSALYLCASSGARAGDQYFGPGTRLLVL.

This clonotype came up many times. J is TRBJ2-7 and V is TRBV6-2 or TRBV6-3; perhaps TRBD2 as D (6 bases). This CDR3 is 12 amino acids long. From germline, CDR1 is MNHEY and CDR2 SVGEGT. V was pared by 8 bases and J by 3 bases, with 11 bases between. CDR3 sequence (DNA): TGTGCCAGCGGTAGGACTAACTACGAGCAGTACTTC. Its translation is CASGRTNYEQYF.

This clonotype was picked up a small number of times. V gene TRBV20-1 combines with J gene TRBJ2-1; 8 bases match TRBD2. CDR3 length equals 14 residues. J was trimmed by 4 bases and V by 4 bases; bases with no gene match: 6. CDR1 and CDR2 from the germline V gene are DFQATT and SNEGSKA (reference sequence). CDR3 sequence reads: CSATLPGGYNEQFF. In DNA, the CDR3 is TGCAGTGCTACCCTCCCGGGAGGGTACAATGAGCAGTTCTTC.

This clonotype was detected a few times. This chain uses TRBV28 with TRBJ1-1; D uncertain. From germline, CDR1 is MDHEN and CDR2 SYDVKM. V was clipped by 3 bases and J by 5 bases, with 10 bases between them. The CDR3 sequence is 13 residues long. The CDR3 region has the DNA TGTGCCAGCAGTTTCCCCAGAAGGACTGAAGCTTTCTTT. Residues: CASSFPRRTEAFF.